These T cell receptor beta chains were read from a single sample in a study of CD8+ T cells in alopecia areata. Repertoires were generated with immunoSEQ multiplex PCR, while TCRdb's copy carries only in-frame clones and drops some. Among about 250,000 clones listed, around two thirds were seen once. This sample comprised CD4+ T cells sorted from blood, obtained at week 0. Receptors were obtained from a human donor with alopecia areata. Both conserved end residues are trimmed from each CDR3.

length,V,CDR3
10,TRBV29-1,SVSRANYGYT
12,TRBV4-3,ASSQMGQDDEQY
14,TRBV6-5,ASSYSVAGGPGELF
14,TRBV29-1,SVEDLSETGDEKLF
14,TRBV5-1,ASSPGTGVVAGELF
15,TRBV2,ASTWRQGVISSYEQY
10,TRBV29-1,TILSGANVLT
14,TRBV9,ASSVTIGTGFTEAF
9,TRBV6-1,ASSDRYEQF
12,TRBV7-9,ASSPRQRNTEAF
13,TRBV9,ASSPQGWGTDTQY
15,TRBV4-1,ASSQEGSGGATDTQY
10,TRBV7-2,ASSLAPVPQY
13,TRBV5-1,ASSLRQDLNYEQY
14,TRBV4-2,ASSRGGTGGTDTQY
12,TRBV18,ASSPSQGMDEQY
13,TRBV9,ASSPHGPNTGELF
11,TRBV30,AWNGQFNEKLF
11,TRBV19,ASSDSLNTEAF
14,TRBV13,ASSLSGGATNEKLF
12,TRBV6-6,ASSRGTAGETQY
12,TRBV29-1,SVAPGQGVYEQY
12,TRBV29-1,SALLGGLGYGYT
13,TRBV7-2,ASSSPRGLGSPLH
9,TRBV30,AWSAPYEQY